The 15 T cell receptor beta chains below all came from one sample that was sequenced in a study of CD8 T cells in ankylosing spondylitis (dated by TCRdb to between 2016 and 2019). The library was obtained by 5' RACE. Sequencer: Illumina HiSeq 2500. The public sequencing data were trimmed at Q25 with fastp and processed into clonotypes with MiXCR by TCRdb, which kept only in-frame beta chains. Each record represents a unique CDR3 protein, reported with the most common genes and DNA among its rows. Present in this sample are 200,000 to 250,000 distinct CDR3 sequences, over 8.5% of which were seen just once. 6% to 7.5% of the sample rests with the top ten. Sequenced sample: blood, either unsorted or a sorted T cell fraction (not recorded which). These receptors all stem from a male donor with ankylosing spondylitis or in good health (not recorded which).

This clonotype has a handful of counts. This chain joins TRBV9 and TRBJ2-3; tentative D call: TRBD2 (7 bases). V was trimmed by 4 bases and J by 5 bases, leaving 14 bases between them. CDR1 is SGDLS, CDR2 YYNGEE, per germline. The CDR3 runs to 14 residues. For the CDR3, the DNA is TGTGCCAGCAGCCCTGGGGGGGCGGGAGATACGCAGTATTTT. This encodes CASSPGGAGDTQYF.

This clonotype was detected many times. The genes are TRBV27 and TRBJ2-7, with no clear D. V was trimmed by 6 bases and J by 3 bases, leaving 12 bases between them. The germline CDR1 and CDR2 sequences are MNHEY and SMNVEV (reference sequence). This CDR3 spans 13 amino acids. This CDR3 is CASRAPGDYEQYF. In DNA form, the CDR3 reads TGTGCCAGCAGGGCGCCAGGAGACTACGAGCAGTACTTC.

The rearrangement uses TRBV6-5 and TRBJ1-1; D gene ambiguous. Per germline, CDR1 MNHEY and CDR2 SVGAGI. Trimming removed 0 bases from V and 5 bases from J, with 10 bases in between. The CDR3 covers 14 residues. The CDR3 loop is CASSYSKRVTEAFF. DNA of the CDR3: TGTGCCAGCAGTTACTCTAAGCGGGTTACTGAAGCTTTCTTT.

This chain uses TRBV3-1 with TRBJ2-3; D possibly corresponds to TRBD1 (5 bases). V lost 0 bases, J lost 0 bases, and 16 bases lay in between. CDR1 and CDR2 from the germline V gene are LGHDT and YNNKEL (reference sequence). The CDR3 consists of 18 residues. CDR3 sequence (DNA): TGTGCCAGCAGCCAAGATAACCCCCGGACACTGAGCACAGATACGCAGTATTTT. It translates to CASSQDNPRTLSTDTQYF.

This clonotype was picked up a small number of times. The chain employs TRBV6-2 or TRBV6-3 and TRBJ2-1; 10 nucleotides align to TRBD1. The V gene end was trimmed by 2 bases and the J gene end by 9 bases; junction bases not matched to a gene: 10. This CDR3 spans 16 amino acids. Germline lookup yields CDR1 MNHEY and CDR2 SVGEGT. DNA for the CDR3: TGTGCCAGCAGTTACGCGACAGGGGGCGTATTTGGTGAGCAGTTCTTC. Encoded protein: CASSYATGGVFGEQFF.

This clonotype was seen only a few times. The chain employs TRBV6-1 and TRBJ2-5; TRBD1 agrees at 7 bases. With 6 bases clipped from V and 2 bases from J, the junction kept 9 bases outside the gene matches. CDR1 and CDR2 from the germline V gene are MNHNS and SASEGT. The CDR3 runs 15 residues. CDR3 region: CASRRRDSLQETQYF. DNA of the CDR3: TGTGCCAGCAGACGCCGGGACAGCTTACAAGAGACCCAGTACTTC.

The sample holds a few counts of this clonotype. The V and J genes are TRBV5-5 and TRBJ2-3; D perhaps matches TRBD2 (7 bases). Trimming removed 2 bases from V and 5 bases from J, with 12 bases in between. Per the germline V gene, CDR1 is SGHKS and CDR2 is YYEKEE (reference sequence). The length of the CDR3 is 14 residues. Here the CDR3 reads CASSFGGRGDTQYF. The CDR3 DNA is TGTGCCAGCAGCTTCGGGGGGCGCGGAGATACGCAGTATTTT.

This clonotype was observed many times. The chain carries TRBV9 and TRBJ2-3; TRBD2 matches at 11 bases. Germline V CDR1 and CDR2: SGDLS, YYNGEE. This CDR3 is built from 17 residues. The V segment lost 4 bases and the J segment 2 bases; nucleotides outside the gene matches: 9. DNA of the CDR3: TGTGCCAGCAGCCCTGTAACTAGCGGGGGCCTCACAGATACGCAGTATTTT. This translates into CASSPVTSGGLTDTQYF.

This clonotype has more than one count but fewer than ten. The rearrangement links TRBV29-1 to TRBJ1-2, with TRBD1 as a possible D gene (5 bases). Looked up from germline, CDR1 is SQVTM and CDR2 is ANQGSEA. Deletions cut 0 bases from V and 8 bases from J, with 16 bases between. The CDR3 spans 14 residues. The CDR3 reads CSVEDLGGRRGYTF. DNA of the CDR3: TGCAGCGTTGAAGATCTCGGGGGTAGAAGGGGCTACACCTTC.

This clonotype was recorded many times. This chain joins TRBV21-1 and TRBJ1-2. TRBV21-1 is annotated as a pseudogene. CDR3 length: 12 residues. In DNA, the CDR3 is TGTGCCAGCAGCAAAGCGGGTTATGGCTACACCTTC. Translated, it gives CASSKAGYGYTF.

This clonotype was found a few times. The J gene is TRBJ1-1, the V gene TRBV5-1, with TRBD1 matching 10 bases. The CDR3 loop spans 15 amino acids. Germline V lookup: CDR1 SGHRS, CDR2 YFSETQ. Trimming removed 4 bases from V and 3 bases from J; junction bases left unmatched: 6. The CDR3 coding sequence is TGCGCCAGCAGCAAAGGGACAGGGGTGTACACTGAAGCTTTCTTT. As protein: CASSKGTGVYTEAFF.

In this sample, this clonotype turned up many times. The chain employs TRBV20-1 and TRBJ2-1; 8 bases are shared with TRBD1. The CDR3 consists of 13 residues. Unmatched junction bases numbered 4, after V lost 4 bases and J lost 5 bases. Looked up from germline, CDR1 is DFQATT and CDR2 is SNEGSKA (reference sequence). The CDR3, as DNA: TGCAGTGCTAAGGACAGGGCCGACAATGAGCAGTTCTTC. Its protein product is CSAKDRADNEQFF.

This clonotype was seen many times. The chain links TRBV9 to TRBJ2-1; D is unclear. The CDR3 sequence is 17 residues long. V was shortened by 4 bases and J by 0 bases, with 17 bases between the two germline ends. Germline V gives CDR1 SGDLS, CDR2 YYNGEE. The CDR3 DNA sequence: TGTGCCAGCAGCCCCCGGCCCCTCCAGAGCTCCTACAATGAGCAGTTCTTC. The encoded protein is CASSPRPLQSSYNEQFF. Based on the CDR3 plus reference TRBV9 and TRBJ2-1, the full variable domain is DSGVTQTPKHLITATGQRVTLRCSPRSGDLSVYWYQQSLDQGLQFLIQYYNGEERAKGNILERFSAQQFPDLHSELNLSSLELGDSALYFCASSPRPLQSSYNEQFFGPGTRLTVL.

In its sample, this clonotype was seen many times. The rearrangement joins TRBV20-1 to TRBJ1-1; a weak D match, TRBD1 (5 bases). CDR3 length: 15 amino acids. V was clipped by 6 bases and J by 4 bases, with 21 bases between them. The germline V gene has CDR1 DFQATT and CDR2 SNEGSKA (reference sequence). CDR3 amino acids: CSADFGVRGGTEAFF. In nucleotides, the CDR3 is TGCAGTGCCGATTTTGGGGTCCGGGGGGGCACTGAAGCTTTCTTT.

This clonotype was counted many times. V is TRBV20-1 and J is TRBJ2-7; 7 nucleotides match TRBD2. The CDR3 totals 15 residues. Germline V gene sequence: CDR1 DFQATT, CDR2 SNEGSKA (reference sequence). Unmatched junction bases numbered 13, after V lost 5 bases and J lost 3 bases. The DNA for the CDR3 is TGCAGTGCTGACCCACGGGGGGATTCCCGCTACGAGCAGTACTTC. It encodes CSADPRGDSRYEQYF.